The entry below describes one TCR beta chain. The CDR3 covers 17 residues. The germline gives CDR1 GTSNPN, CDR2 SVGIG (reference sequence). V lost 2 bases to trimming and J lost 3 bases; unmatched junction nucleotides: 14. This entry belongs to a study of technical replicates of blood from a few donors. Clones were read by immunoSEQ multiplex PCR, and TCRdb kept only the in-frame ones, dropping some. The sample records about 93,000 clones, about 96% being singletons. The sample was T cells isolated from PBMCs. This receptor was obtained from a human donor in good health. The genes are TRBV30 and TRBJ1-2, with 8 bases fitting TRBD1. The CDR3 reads CAWSKVWTGRKDYGYTF. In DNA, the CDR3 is TGTGCCTGGAGTAAAGTTTGGACAGGGCGAAAGGACTATGGCTACACCTTC.